This T cell receptor (beta chain) was sequenced during a study of cytomegalovirus exposure and HLA in healthy donors. A note on this clone: The target antigen is unknown.

Amplification used 60 Vbeta primers and 13 Jbeta primers. Libraries were prepared by immunoSEQ multiplex PCR; TCRdb keeps only in-frame clonotypes and omits some of them. The table records around 140,000 clones, 65% to 85% of them present only once. The germline V gene encodes CDR1 SEHNR and CDR2 FQNEAQ (reference sequence). Trimming removed 8 bases from V and 5 bases from J; junction bases left unmatched: 4. The CDR3 has 12 residues. Study findings and constraints: An analysis was carried out at a later point. It showed that HLA-associated TCR beta chains were more clonally expanded than equally common non-associated chains.

The specimen was PBMCs. The source is a woman aged 18-29 years in good health and CMV-seronegative. This chain uses TRBV7-9 with TRBJ1-1; TRBD1 matches at 8 bases. CDR3 residues: CASRTGGTEAFF. The CDR3 nucleotides are TGTGCCAGCCGAACAGGGGGGACTGAAGCTTTCTTT.